These 29 T cell receptor beta chains were sequenced from one sample in a study of T cells after posttransplantation cyclophosphamide. Produced via immunoSEQ multiplex PCR; TCRdb's table is partial and in-frame only. The sample contains approximately 35,000 clones, none occurring once; approximately 1.1% lies in the top ten. Sequencing was carried out using PBMCs. All receptors derive from a girl aged 10 to 17 in good health, CMV-negative, and a related stem cell transplant donor.

This chain connects TRBV9 to TRBJ2-1; a weak D match, TRBD2 (5 bases). The V gene's germline CDR1 is SGDLS and CDR2 YYNGEE. V was clipped by 3 bases and J by 12 bases, with 10 bases between them. CDR3 length: 11 amino acids. CDR3 sequence reads: CASSGLIGQFF. The CDR3 coding sequence is TGTGCCAGCAGCGGACTAATTGGGCAGTTCTTC. Full variable domain (rest looked up from reference TRBV9 and TRBJ2-1): DSGVTQTPKHLITATGQRVTLRCSPRSGDLSVYWYQQSLDQGLQFLIQYYNGEERAKGNILERFSAQQFPDLHSELNLSSLELGDSALYFCASSGLIGQFFGPGTRLTVL.

This clone has just a few counts. The chain uses TRBV14 and TRBJ1-2, with D possibly being TRBD1 (6 bases). There are 14 residues in the CDR3. Trimming removed 2 bases at V and 3 bases at J, with 10 bases between. Germline CDR1 is SGHDN and CDR2 is FVKESK. The CDR3 bases are TGTGCCAGCAGCCAAAAACAGGGCCACTATGGCTACACCTTC. It translates to CASSQKQGHYGYTF.

This clone was seen repeatedly, ten times or more. The J gene is TRBJ1-4, the V gene TRBV28, with 8 positions matching TRBD1. V was clipped by 6 bases and J by 8 bases; unmatched bases: 8. Germline CDR1 and CDR2: MDHEN and SYDVKM. The CDR3 extends over 14 amino acids. CDR3 region: CASSPGGWGEKLFF. CDR3 coding DNA: TGTGCCAGCAGCCCAGGGGGCTGGGGGGAAAAACTGTTTTTT. Supplemented by reference TRBV28 and TRBJ1-4, the full variable domain reads DVKVTQSSRYLVKRTGEKVFLECVQDMDHENMFWYRQDPGLGLRLIYFSYDVKMKEKGDIPEGYSVSREKKERFSLILESASTNQTSMYLCASSPGGWGEKLFFGSGTQLSVL.

The chain employs TRBV7-3 and TRBJ2-7; 8 bases match TRBD2. The V and J ends lost 1 base and 2 bases, in that order; junction bases with no gene match: 4. Germline CDR1 SGHTA, CDR2 FQGTGA. This CDR3 has 15 amino acids. Here the CDR3 DNA reads TGTGCCAGCAGCTTAATTGGCGGGGGGACCTACGAGCAGTACTTC. Translated: CASSLIGGGTYEQYF.

In its sample, this clone was seen many times. Other DNA sequences in this specimen translate into the identical CDR3. The chain recombines TRBV4-2 with TRBJ2-1; 8 bases are shared with TRBD1. In germline, CDR1 is LGHNA, CDR2 YNFKEQ. With V trimmed by 5 bases and J by 7 bases, 4 bases remained unmatched. CDR3 size: 13 residues. CDR3 bases: TGTGCCAGCAGCAAAGGGGACAGGAATGAGCAGTTCTTC. Protein: CASSKGDRNEQFF.

This clone occurred many times. The V gene is TRBV9, the J gene TRBJ2-2; D is unresolved. This CDR3 spans 16 amino acids. CDR1 and CDR2 (germline): SGDLS, YYNGEE. V shed 4 bases and J shed 0 bases, with 13 bases lying between them. The CDR3 region has the DNA TGTGCCAGCAGCCCGCTCACAGAAGCGAACACCGGGGAGCTGTTTTTT. As protein: CASSPLTEANTGELFF.

This clone was seen at least ten times. V is TRBV9 and J is TRBJ1-4; 7 bases map to TRBD1. Germline V gene data show CDR1 as SGDLS and CDR2 as YYNGEE. The V gene end was trimmed by 0 bases and the J gene end by 8 bases; junction bases not matched to a gene: 7. The CDR3 has 15 amino acids. Here the CDR3 reads CASSVEGTVREKLFF. CDR3 DNA sequence: TGTGCCAGCAGCGTAGAAGGGACAGTCCGAGAAAAACTGTTTTTT.

This clone occurred many times. The CDR3 is CATSNTGELFF. DNA for the CDR3: TGTGCCACCTCGAACACCGGGGAGCTGTTTTTT. The chain recombines TRBV19 with TRBJ2-2; D gene uncertain. This CDR3 region has 11 residues. Per germline, CDR1 LNHDA and CDR2 SQIVND (reference sequence). V was pared by 10 bases and J by 0 bases, with 3 bases between.

The sample holds a few counts of this clone. The chain combines TRBV2 with TRBJ2-5; TRBD2 might be the D (5 bases). Per germline, CDR1 SNHLY and CDR2 FYNNEI. V was trimmed by 6 bases and J by 2 bases, leaving 13 bases between them. The CDR3 consists of 14 residues. CDR3 sequence: CASSPDRLQETQYF. Here the CDR3 DNA reads TGTGCCAGCAGCCCTGACCGACTACAAGAGACCCAGTACTTC.

This clone has at least ten counts. The chain joins TRBV6-6 to TRBJ2-7; a possible D gene is TRBD1 (6 bases). The CDR3 covers 15 residues. V lost 5 bases and J lost 3, with 17 bases in between. CDR1 and CDR2 from the germline V gene are MNHNY and SVGAGI (reference sequence). CDR3: CASSLDGTLNYEQYF. The CDR3 DNA sequence: TGTGCCAGCAGTCTCGACGGGACACTCAACTACGAGCAGTACTTC.

This clone has a count of ten or more. The rearrangement uses TRBV4-1 and TRBJ2-1; D unresolved. There are 16 residues in the CDR3. Trimming shortened V by 0 bases and J by 0 bases, and 9 bases separated the two germline ends. Germline CDR1 is MGHRA and CDR2 is YSYEKL. CDR3 DNA sequence: TGCGCCAGCAGCCAAGATGAAGCTAGCTCCTACAATGAGCAGTTCTTC. Protein sequence: CASSQDEASSYNEQFF.

This clone was seen at least ten times. The chain joins TRBV5-8 to TRBJ1-5; a possible D gene is TRBD1 (5 bases). V was shortened by 6 bases and J by 0 bases, with 10 bases between the two germline ends. The CDR3 totals 14 residues. CDR1 and CDR2 (germline): SGHTS, YDEGEE. CDR3 in amino acids: CASTSGGSNQPQHF. Here the CDR3 DNA reads TGTGCCAGCACCTCCGGGGGTAGCAATCAGCCCCAGCATTTT.

This clone has only a few counts. The V call is TRBV7-2, the J call TRBJ2-2; TRBD1 aligns across 7 bases. The germline V gene has CDR1 SGHTA and CDR2 FQGNSA. Trimming cost V 3 bases and J 5 bases; bases outside gene matches: 9. This CDR3 comprises 16 residues. The CDR3 nucleotides are TGTGCCAGCAGCTTGGTGAGGGGGCCAGGGACCGGGGAGCTGTTTTTT. Protein: CASSLVRGPGTGELFF.

The table lists this clone with many counts. The rearrangement joins TRBV28 to TRBJ1-2; D gene ambiguous. The CDR3 is made up of 14 amino acids. CDR1 MDHEN and CDR2 SYDVKM come from the germline V gene. V lost 6 bases to trimming and J lost 4 bases, with 15 bases between them. CDR3 residues: CASRPAGSTYGYTF. The CDR3, as DNA: TGTGCCAGCAGGCCCGCAGGCAGCACCTATGGCTACACCTTC.

This clone was seen ten or more times. The chain employs TRBV7-3 and TRBJ2-3, with TRBD2 matching 9 bases. Looked up from germline, CDR1 is SGHTA and CDR2 is FQGTGA. Unmatched junction bases numbered 6, after V lost 4 bases and J lost 1 base. The CDR3 covers 16 residues. This chain's CDR3 is CASSSQGLAGTDTQYF. The CDR3 DNA is TGTGCCAGCAGCTCCCAGGGACTAGCCGGCACAGATACGCAGTATTTT.

This clone was observed many times. The chain carries TRBV19 and TRBJ1-1; 7 bases map to TRBD1. CDR1 and CDR2 from the germline V gene are LNHDA and SQIVND (reference sequence). V gave up 7 bases and J gave up 4 bases; unmatched junction bases: 9. The CDR3 has 14 amino acids. The CDR3 loop is CASIEKQGPTEAFF. The CDR3 coding sequence is TGTGCCAGTATAGAGAAACAGGGGCCCACTGAAGCTTTCTTT.

This clone showed up many times. The rearrangement uses TRBV9 and TRBJ2-3; D remains unclear. CDR1 SGDLS and CDR2 YYNGEE come from the germline V gene. There are 14 residues in the CDR3. Between the trimmed V and J ends, which lost 0 bases and 0 bases, there was a span of 5 bases. As DNA, the CDR3 is TGTGCCAGCAGCGTAGCCGGGAGCACAGATACGCAGTATTTT. Translated: CASSVAGSTDTQYF.

This clone has only a few counts. Other DNA sequences within the sample encode an identical CDR3. The chain joins TRBV7-9 to TRBJ2-5, with a possible D match to TRBD1 (5 bases). V was cut by 4 bases and J by 14 bases, with 17 bases left in between. This CDR3 has 12 amino acids. CDR1 and CDR2 from the germline V gene are SEHNR and FQNEAQ (reference sequence). CDR3 in amino acids: CASSSRGHPAYF. The CDR3 coding sequence is TGTGCCAGCAGCTCCCGCGGACACCCGGCATACTTC.

CDR3 in DNA: TGTGCCAGCAGCTTAGGGGGGCTTAGTGGCTATGGCTACACCTTC. Protein product: CASSLGGLSGYGYTF. This sequence joins TRBV7-9 and TRBJ1-2, with D tentatively TRBD1 (6 bases). The CDR3 has 15 residues. Germline V gene sequence: CDR1 SEHNR, CDR2 FQNEAQ (reference sequence). V dropped 1 base and J dropped 4 bases, with 13 bases sitting between them. The full variable domain, in which reference TRBV7-9 and TRBJ1-2 provide the parts outside the CDR3, is DTGVSQNPRHKITKRGQNVTFRCDPISEHNRLYWYRQTLGQGPEFLTYFQNEAQLEKSRLLSDRFSAERPKGSFSTLEIQRTEQGDSAMYLCASSLGGLSGYGYTFGSGTRLTVV.

The chain uses TRBV4-1 and TRBJ1-6, with D tentatively TRBD1 (6 bases). The CDR3 spans 16 residues. The germline V gene has CDR1 MGHRA and CDR2 YSYEKL. V lost 0 bases and J lost 5, with 11 bases in between. The CDR3 bases are TGCGCCAGCAGCCAAGATCGACAGGCCAATAATTCACCCCTCCACTTT. This sequence encodes CASSQDRQANNSPLHF.

This clone was picked up a small number of times. The genes are TRBV7-9 and TRBJ1-1; 8 nucleotides line up with TRBD1. This CDR3 has 17 amino acids. Germline V gene lookup returns CDR1 SEHNR and CDR2 FQNEAQ (reference sequence). V trimming: 1 base; J trimming: 3 bases; junction bases outside the gene matches: 10. CDR3 region: CASSLGQGPHRYTEAFF. The CDR3 DNA is TGTGCCAGCAGCTTAGGACAGGGGCCCCACCGTTACACTGAAGCTTTCTTT.

This clone was detected a few times. The V call is TRBV4-2, the J call TRBJ1-1; 7 positions match TRBD1. Germline CDR1 reads LGHNA; CDR2 reads YNFKEQ. After removal of 5 bases from V and 6 bases from J, the junction contained 6 bases not matched to a gene. This CDR3 is 13 amino acids long. CDR3 region: CASSNQGGPEAFF. The CDR3 bases are TGTGCCAGCAGCAACCAGGGGGGTCCTGAAGCTTTCTTT.

This clone came up a few times. The chain carries TRBV5-6 and TRBJ1-5, with no clear D. The CDR3 sequence is 14 residues long. The germline gives CDR1 SGHDT, CDR2 YYEEEE. Between the trimmed V and J ends, which lost 4 bases and 1 base, there was a span of 9 bases. The CDR3 here is CASSHGRSNQPQHF. As DNA, the CDR3 is TGTGCCAGCAGCCACGGTCGAAGCAATCAGCCCCAGCATTTT.

The chain joins TRBV27 to TRBJ1-4; 8 positions agree with TRBD1. Germline-derived CDR1 and CDR2 are MNHEY and SMNVEV (reference sequence). The length of the CDR3 is 15 residues. J lost 6 bases, V lost 4 bases, and 7 bases had no gene match. Here the CDR3 reads CASSSQGAGDEKLFF. In nucleotides, the CDR3 is TGTGCCAGCAGTTCCCAGGGGGCTGGGGATGAAAAACTGTTTTTT.

At least ten counts were recorded for this clone. The chain combines TRBV10-3 with TRBJ2-7; no clear D gene. The ends were cut back, 4 bases at V and 2 bases at J, with 9 bases in the middle. CDR3 length: 13 amino acids. The V gene's germline CDR1 is ENHRY and CDR2 SYGVKD. CDR3 sequence: CAISVSRPYEQYF. CDR3 nucleotide sequence: TGTGCCATCAGTGTGTCCAGGCCCTACGAGCAGTACTTC.

This clone came up a few times. V usage is TRBV7-2 and J usage is TRBJ2-3, with 12 bases lining up with TRBD2. The junction had 10 bases not matched to a gene; V was cut back by 5 bases and J by 1 base. The CDR3 spans 18 residues. CDR1 and CDR2 from the germline V gene are SGHTA and FQGNSA. As DNA, the CDR3 is TGTGCCAGCAGCCCGTGGACTAGCGGGATTGGGGGCACAGATACGCAGTATTTT. Protein product: CASSPWTSGIGGTDTQYF.

This clone was counted many times. The chain is built from TRBV6-5 and TRBJ1-3, with 7 bases lining up with TRBD1. V was clipped by 7 bases and J by 8 bases; unmatched bases: 2. Germline V CDR1 and CDR2: MNHEY, SVGAGI. The CDR3 sequence is 11 residues long. CDR3 sequence reads: CASTRGDTIYF. CDR3 bases: TGTGCCAGCACCAGGGGGGACACCATATATTTT.

In its sample, this clone was seen many times. The chain recombines TRBV5-4 with TRBJ1-2; 10 bases agree with TRBD1. This CDR3 region has 13 residues. Per the germline V gene, CDR1 is SGHNT and CDR2 is YYREEE (reference sequence). The trim removed 3 bases at V and 6 bases at J, leaving 2 bases unmatched. Here the CDR3 DNA reads TGTGCCAGCAGCTCCGGGACAGGGGATGGCTACACCTTC. It translates to CASSSGTGDGYTF. Together with reference TRBV5-4 and TRBJ1-2, the CDR3 gives the full variable domain: ETGVTQSPTHLIKTRGQQVTLRCSSQSGHNTVSWYQQALGQGPQFIFQYYREEENGRGNFPPRFSGLQFPNYSSELNVNALELDDSALYLCASSSGTGDGYTFGSGTRLTVV.

The genes are TRBV7-3 and TRBJ2-7, with 11 nucleotides matching TRBD1. J lost 4 bases, V lost 2 bases, and 4 bases had no gene match. Per the germline V gene, CDR1 is SGHTA and CDR2 is FQGTGA. The CDR3 extends over 15 amino acids. The CDR3 coding sequence is TGTGCCAGCAGCTTAGCCGGGACAGGGGGTTACGAGCAGTACTTC. The encoded protein is CASSLAGTGGYEQYF.